The clone carrying this TCR beta chain was seen a handful of times. This specimen belongs to a study of T-cell reconstitution after alpha-beta-depleted transplantation in children. The library targeted TCRbeta and was prepared with unique molecular identifiers. TCRdb re-called the PCR reads through MiXCR, storing one row per CDR3 protein. The data contain about 610,000 distinct CDR3 sequences, over 9.5% of them singletons. Deletions cut 1 base from V and 7 bases from J, with 14 bases between. There are 16 residues in the CDR3. The clonotype comes from a human donor who donated a stem cell graft to a child with acute myeloid leukemia. The chain combines TRBV12-3 or TRBV12-4 with TRBJ1-6, with D possibly being TRBD1 (5 bases). Source: PBMCs from the stem cell graft donor, taken from the stem cell graft. The CDR3 sequence is CASSLDSPGTNSPLHF. CDR3 DNA sequence: TGTGCCAGCAGTTTAGATAGTCCAGGGACCAATTCACCCCTCCACTTT.